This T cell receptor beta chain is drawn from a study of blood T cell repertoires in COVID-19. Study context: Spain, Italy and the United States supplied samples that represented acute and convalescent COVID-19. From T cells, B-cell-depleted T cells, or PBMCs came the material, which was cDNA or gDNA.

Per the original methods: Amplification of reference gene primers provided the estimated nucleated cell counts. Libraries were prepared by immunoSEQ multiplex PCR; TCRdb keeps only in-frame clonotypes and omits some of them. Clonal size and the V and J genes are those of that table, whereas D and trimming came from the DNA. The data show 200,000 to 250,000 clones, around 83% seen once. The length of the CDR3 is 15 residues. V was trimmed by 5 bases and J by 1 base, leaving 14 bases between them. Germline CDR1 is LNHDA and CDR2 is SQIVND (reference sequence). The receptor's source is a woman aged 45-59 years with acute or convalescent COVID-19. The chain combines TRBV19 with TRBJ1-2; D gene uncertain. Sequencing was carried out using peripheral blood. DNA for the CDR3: TGTGCCAGTAGTCCCCAGGCTCGCCTTAACTATGGCTACACCTTC. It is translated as CASSPQARLNYGYTF.